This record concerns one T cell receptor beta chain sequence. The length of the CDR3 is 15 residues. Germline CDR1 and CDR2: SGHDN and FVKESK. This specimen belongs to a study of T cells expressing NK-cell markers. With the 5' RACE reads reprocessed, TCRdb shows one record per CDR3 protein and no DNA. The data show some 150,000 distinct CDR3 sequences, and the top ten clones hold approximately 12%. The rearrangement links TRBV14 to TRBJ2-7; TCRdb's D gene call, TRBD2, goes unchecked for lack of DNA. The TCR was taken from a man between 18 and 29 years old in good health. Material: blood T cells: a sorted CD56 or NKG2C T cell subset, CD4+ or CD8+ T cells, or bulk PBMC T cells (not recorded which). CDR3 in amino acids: CASRHDSASHVEQYF.